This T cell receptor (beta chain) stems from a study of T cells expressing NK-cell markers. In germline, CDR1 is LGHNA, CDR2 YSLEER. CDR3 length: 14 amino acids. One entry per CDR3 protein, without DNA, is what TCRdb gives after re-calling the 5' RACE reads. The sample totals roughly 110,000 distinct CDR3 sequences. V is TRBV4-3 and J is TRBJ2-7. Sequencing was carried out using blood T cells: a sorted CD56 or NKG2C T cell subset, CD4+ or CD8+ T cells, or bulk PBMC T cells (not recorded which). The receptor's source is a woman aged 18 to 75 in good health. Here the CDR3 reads CASSQGNDPYEQYF.